The 3 T cell receptor beta chains in this list originate from one sample, sequenced in a study of molecular identifiers for immune sequencing clone quantification. MiXCR, run by TCRdb on the PCR reads, gives a single entry per CDR3 protein. Here the sample spans a few hundred thousand distinct CDR3 sequences, about a fifth being singletons. Sequenced material: naive CD8+ T cells from blood, with Jurkat cell RNA spiked in. The subset: FACS-sorted CD8+CD4-CCR7+CD45RA+ naive T cells. All receptors come from a human donor in good health. Some libraries in this study had Jurkat cell RNA spiked in.

Ten or more counts support this clonotype. The J gene is TRBJ2-5, the V gene TRBV7-2; D not certain. V lost 3 bases to trimming and J lost 0 bases, with 11 bases between them. The CDR3 is 15 amino acids. Looked up from germline, CDR1 is SGHTA and CDR2 is FQGNSA. The CDR3 coding sequence is TGTGCCAGCAGCTTGACCACGGCGGACCAAGAGACCCAGTACTTC. Amino acid sequence: CASSLTTADQETQYF.

The chain uses TRBV6-5 and TRBJ2-2; 8 bases fit TRBD1. The CDR3 totals 16 residues. Germline CDR1 reads MNHEY; CDR2 reads SVGAGI. The J segment lost 6 bases and the V segment lost 2 bases, leaving 8 bases of the junction unmatched. The CDR3 coding sequence is TGTGCCAGCAGTTACGGATGGGCAGGGGGCTCCGGGGAGCTGTTTTTT. Its protein product is CASSYGWAGGSGELFF.

This clonotype has only a few counts. One junction end does not reproduce the germline sequence, and a read error may be involved. The chain joins TRBV4-2 to TRBJ2-1; D gene uncertain. The germline V gene has CDR1 LGHNA and CDR2 YNFKEQ. The CDR3 runs to 15 residues. The CDR3 coding sequence is TGTGTCAGCAGCCAATACGAGGACTCCTACAATGAGCAGTTCTTC. Translation: CVSSQYEDSYNEQFF.